Sequencing of this T cell receptor beta chain was carried out in a study of memory CD4+ T cells and cytomegalovirus serostatus. With V trimmed by 6 bases and J by 0 bases, 2 bases remained unmatched. The V gene's germline CDR1 is MNHNS and CDR2 SASEGT. The CDR3 runs 15 residues. The sort gate was single viable CD3+CD4+CD8-CD45RO+ cells for memory CD4+ T cells. Data came from immunoSEQ multiplex PCR; TCRdb stores just in-frame clones and leaves some out. Among 40,000 to 55,000 clones listed, 80% to 90% were seen once. The specimen was memory CD4+ T cells from blood. This chain uses TRBV6-1 with TRBJ2-1; TRBD2 aligns across 10 bases. The origin of this receptor is an adult in good health and CMV-seropositive. DNA of the CDR3: TGTGCCAGCAGGGCTAGCGGGAGCTCCTACAATGAGCAGTTCTTC. Translation gives CASRASGSSYNEQFF.